A single sample gave rise to the 21 T cell receptor beta chains below, sequenced in a study of response to subunit inactivated influenza vaccine. TCRdb fed the RT-PCR reads into MiXCR, producing one record per CDR3 protein. The sample carries about 170,000 distinct CDR3 sequences, approximately 12% recorded once. In addition, the sample was reused for a study of T cells expressing NK-cell markers. Turning to that study: Scientists made TCR beta cDNA using 5'RACE template switching with UMIs.

The material sequenced was CD8+ T cells sorted from PBMCs, taken roughly 12 days after vaccination. These receptors all come from a man aged 50 to 60 who received an inactivated influenza vaccine.

This clonotype is categorized as medium-sized. This chain connects TRBV28 to TRBJ2-7, with 11 nucleotides matching TRBD2. V shed 5 bases, J shed 0 bases, and the junction held 6 bases outside the gene matches. Germline V CDR1 and CDR2: MDHEN, SYDVKM. CDR3 length: 16 amino acids. The CDR3 region is CASSISTSGDSYEQYF. The CDR3 coding sequence is TGTGCCAGCAGTATCTCGACTAGCGGGGACTCCTACGAGCAGTACTTC.

This chain connects TRBV15 to TRBJ2-7; 9 bases agree with TRBD2. In germline, CDR1 is LNHNV, CDR2 YYDKDF (reference sequence). CDR3 length: 19 residues. V shed 3 bases, J shed 4 bases, and the junction held 19 bases outside the gene matches. CDR3: CATSSGEPGATSGLYEQYF. DNA for the CDR3: TGTGCCACCAGCAGTGGTGAGCCAGGAGCGACTAGCGGCTTATACGAGCAGTACTTC.

This clonotype has just a few counts. This chain joins TRBV29-1 and TRBJ2-1, with 10 bases fitting TRBD2. Trimming took 6 bases from V and 7 from J; bases not matched to a gene: 6. CDR1 and CDR2 (germline): SQVTM, ANQGSEA. There are 13 residues in the CDR3. CDR3 coding DNA: TGCAGCGTCCTAGCGGGGGTTGGGAATGAGCAGTTCTTC. It translates to CSVLAGVGNEQFF.

This clonotype was picked up many times. V and J are TRBV24-1 and TRBJ2-2; D unresolved. Germline V gene sequence: CDR1 KGHDR, CDR2 SFDVKD. With 3 bases removed from V and 2 bases from J, the gap between germline ends came to 6 bases. This CDR3 is built from 14 residues. The CDR3 sequence is CATSDDLNTGELFF. In DNA, the CDR3 is TGTGCCACCAGTGATGATTTAAACACCGGGGAGCTGTTTTTT.

The chain couples TRBV9 to TRBJ2-7; D might be TRBD1 or TRBD2, each matching 5 bases. This CDR3 has 15 amino acids. Germline V gives CDR1 SGDLS, CDR2 YYNGEE. Between the trimmed V and J ends, which lost 0 bases and 0 bases, there was a span of 10 bases. The CDR3 protein is CASSVGWDLSYEQYF. In DNA form, the CDR3 reads TGTGCCAGCAGCGTAGGGTGGGACCTCTCCTACGAGCAGTACTTC.

The genes are TRBV7-9 and TRBJ2-1; 7 positions agree with TRBD2. The length of the CDR3 is 17 residues. CDR1 and CDR2 (germline): SEHNR, FQNEAQ (reference sequence). V shed 5 bases and J 6 bases; nucleotides not matched to a gene: 16. Here the CDR3 reads CASSTGVGLAALNEQFF. CDR3 coding DNA: TGTGCCAGCAGCACCGGAGTGGGTCTAGCGGCCCTCAATGAGCAGTTCTTC.

V and J are TRBV18 and TRBJ2-1, with 9 bases aligning to TRBD1. Germline V gene sequence: CDR1 KGHSH, CDR2 LQKENI. The CDR3 covers 18 residues. The V and J ends lost 3 bases and 6 bases, in that order; junction bases with no gene match: 15. The CDR3 here is CASSPVGTGTSQGNEQFF. The CDR3 DNA sequence: TGTGCCAGCTCACCTGTTGGGACAGGGACTTCACAGGGCAATGAGCAGTTCTTC.

This clonotype appeared many times. The rearrangement uses TRBV6-5 and TRBJ2-7; TRBD2 aligns across 7 bases. The CDR3 is 12 residues long. CDR1 and CDR2 from the germline V gene are MNHEY and SVGAGI. Trimming at V came to 7 bases and at J to 7 bases, leaving 7 bases not matched to a gene. The CDR3 here is CASTGGSGEQYF. CDR3 bases: TGTGCCAGCACAGGCGGGAGCGGTGAGCAGTACTTC.

DNA of the CDR3: TGCGCCAGCAGCCAAGGACTAGCGGCTAGCACAGATACGCAGTATTTT. Protein sequence: CASSQGLAASTDTQYF. The chain joins TRBV4-1 to TRBJ2-3; TRBD2 agrees at 9 bases. The length of the CDR3 is 16 residues. CDR1 MGHRA and CDR2 YSYEKL come from the germline V gene. The junction had 2 bases not matched to a gene; V was cut back by 1 base and J by 0 bases.

This clonotype was recorded a few times. The V call is TRBV20-1, the J call TRBJ2-1, with D uncertain. Germline V gene sequence: CDR1 DFQATT, CDR2 SNEGSKA (reference sequence). This CDR3 comprises 13 residues. The V end was cut by 3 bases, the J end by 8 bases, with 14 bases between. CDR3: CSARVDLLYEQFF. The CDR3 DNA is TGCAGTGCTAGGGTCGATCTTTTGTATGAGCAGTTCTTC.

The V and J genes are TRBV7-9 and TRBJ2-1, with a possible D match to TRBD2 (5 bases). The CDR3 consists of 15 residues. Looked up from germline, CDR1 is SEHNR and CDR2 is FQNEAQ (reference sequence). V was cut by 1 base and J by 7 bases, with 14 bases left in between. The CDR3 DNA is TGTGCCAGCAGCTTAGTTCTAGCAGATACGAATGAGCAGTTCTTC. It encodes CASSLVLADTNEQFF.

This clonotype came up a few times. The CDR3 reads CASSQAPGGAKNIQYF. Here the CDR3 DNA reads TGCGCCAGCAGCCAAGCCCCAGGGGGAGCCAAAAACATTCAGTACTTC. V gene TRBV4-3 combines with J gene TRBJ2-4; TRBD1 matches at 7 bases. The length of the CDR3 is 16 residues. CDR1 is LGHNA, CDR2 YSLEER, per germline. The V segment lost 1 base and the J segment 0 bases; nucleotides outside the gene matches: 3.

The J gene is TRBJ2-5, the V gene TRBV4-3, with 7 bases identical to TRBD1. The CDR3 totals 16 residues. Losses at the gene ends were 3 bases for V and 4 bases for J; bases not matched to a gene: 11. The germline gives CDR1 LGHNA, CDR2 YSLEER. CDR3 residues: CASSHGTDRVGETQYF. The CDR3 region has the DNA TGCGCCAGCAGCCACGGAACTGACAGGGTCGGAGAGACCCAGTACTTC.

About this clonotype: Relative to the germline gene, one junction end is altered; a read error may explain this. This chain connects TRBV7-9 to TRBJ2-1; 7 bases are shared with TRBD1. The length of the CDR3 is 16 residues. Per germline, CDR1 SEHNR and CDR2 FQNEAQ (reference sequence). In DNA form, the CDR3 reads TGTGCCAGCGCCGGAGGCACCGGGACAGTAGCCAATGAGAAGTTCTTC. Protein product: CASAGGTGTVANEKFF.

This clonotype was seen a handful of times. This chain links TRBV6-1 with TRBJ2-4; D possibly corresponds to TRBD2 (5 bases). Trimming cost V 6 bases and J 5 bases, with 11 bases left between them. This CDR3 spans 13 amino acids. The germline CDR1 and CDR2 sequences are MNHNS and SASEGT. CDR3 loop: CASSPSTENIQYF. CDR3 in DNA: TGTGCCAGCAGCCCTAGCACCGAAAACATTCAGTACTTC.

The genes are TRBV6-1 and TRBJ2-5; tentatively, D is TRBD1 or TRBD2 (6 bases each). CDR1 and CDR2 from the germline V gene are MNHNS and SASEGT. CDR3 length: 14 residues. V gave up 2 bases and J gave up 1 base, with 8 bases separating them. CDR3 DNA sequence: TGTGCCAGCAGTGAATGGGGGGCCCAAGAGACCCAGTACTTC. It codes for CASSEWGAQETQYF.

This clonotype has ten or more counts. The chain joins TRBV11-2 to TRBJ2-2, with D perhaps TRBD2 (6 bases). The CDR3 sequence is 14 residues long. Germline assignment: CDR1 SGHAT and CDR2 FQNNGV. V shed 0 bases and J shed 6 bases, with 8 bases lying between them. As DNA, the CDR3 is TGTGCCAGCAGCTTAGACAGCGGGTCCGGGGAGCTGTTTTTT. The encoded protein is CASSLDSGSGELFF.

The V call is TRBV29-1, the J call TRBJ2-7; TRBD1 matches 10 bases. The V segment lost 5 bases and the J segment 4 bases; nucleotides outside the gene matches: 2. The germline gives CDR1 SQVTM, CDR2 ANQGSEA. The CDR3 runs 12 residues. CDR3 DNA: TGCAGCGTTCGGACAGGGGGGTACGAGCAGTACTTC. Translating gives CSVRTGGYEQYF.

V gene TRBV5-1 combines with J gene TRBJ2-2; 9 bases agree with TRBD1. This CDR3 contains 16 residues. V dropped 5 bases and J dropped 9; count of bases not matched to a gene: 14. The germline V gene has CDR1 SGHRS and CDR2 YFSETQ. In DNA form, the CDR3 reads TGCGCCAGCAGACCTCCGGGACAGGGAATTTACAGGGAGCTGTTTTTT. Protein product: CASRPPGQGIYRELFF.

The V and J genes are TRBV10-3 and TRBJ2-5; tentative D call: TRBD1 (6 bases). This CDR3 contains 15 residues. The V end was cut by 8 bases, the J end by 1 base, with 17 bases between. CDR1 is ENHRY and CDR2 is SYGVKD in the germline V gene. The CDR3 bases are TGTGCCATCTCCGACTCGGCCAGGGGCCAAGAGACCCAGTACTTC. Translating it yields CAISDSARGQETQYF.

The V call is TRBV5-1, the J call TRBJ2-7; tentatively, D is TRBD1 (6 bases). The germline gives CDR1 SGHRS, CDR2 YFSETQ. V lost 4 bases and J 3 bases, leaving 17 bases between the germline ends. This CDR3 has 15 amino acids. CDR3 nucleotides: TGCGCCAGCAGCCCTCAGGGGCTCCGATTCTACGAGCAGTACTTC. Translating gives CASSPQGLRFYEQYF. The full variable domain, with the rest looked up from reference TRBV5-1 and TRBJ2-7, is KAGVTQTPRYLIKTRGQQVTLSCSPISGHRSVSWYQQTPGQGLQFLFEYFSETQRNKGNFPGRFSGRQFSNSRSEMNVSTLELGDSALYLCASSPQGLRFYEQYFGPGTRLTVT.